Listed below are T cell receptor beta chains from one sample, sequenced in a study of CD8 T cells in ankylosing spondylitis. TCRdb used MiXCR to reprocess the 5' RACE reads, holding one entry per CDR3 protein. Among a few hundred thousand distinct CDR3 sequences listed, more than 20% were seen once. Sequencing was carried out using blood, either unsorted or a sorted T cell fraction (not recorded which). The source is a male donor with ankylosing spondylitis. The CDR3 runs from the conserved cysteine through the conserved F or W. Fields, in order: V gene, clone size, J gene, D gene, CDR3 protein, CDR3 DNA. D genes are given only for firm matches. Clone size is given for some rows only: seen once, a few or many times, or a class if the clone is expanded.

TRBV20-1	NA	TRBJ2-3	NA	CSEAHSTDTQYF	TGCAGTGAGGCTCATAGCACAGATACGCAGTATTTT
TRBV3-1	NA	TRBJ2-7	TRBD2	CASSPGTSGIGYF	TGTGCCAGCAGCCCCGGGACTAGCGGGATTGGGTACTTC
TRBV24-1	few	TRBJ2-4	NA	CATSDRDGVNIQYF	TGTGCCACCAGTGATCGGGACGGAGTAAACATTCAGTACTTC
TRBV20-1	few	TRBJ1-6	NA	CSARATGSYNSPLHF	TGCAGTGCTAGAGCGACAGGTTCTTATAATTCACCCCTCCACTTT
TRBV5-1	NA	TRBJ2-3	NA	CASSLPVGGRLGITDTQYF	TGCGCCAGCAGCTTACCGGTAGGCGGTCGTCTAGGGATCACAGATACGCAGTATTTT
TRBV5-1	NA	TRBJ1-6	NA	CASSLDQTGSPLHF	TGCGCCAGCAGCTTGGACCAGACGGGCTCACCCCTCCACTTT
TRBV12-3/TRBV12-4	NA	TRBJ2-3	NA	CASSPPRGRSDTQYF	TGTGCCAGCAGCCCTCCACGGGGAAGGTCGGATACGCAGTATTTT
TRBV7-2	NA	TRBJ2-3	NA	CASSLRAVITDTQYF	TGTGCCAGCAGCTTAAGAGCGGTTATCACAGATACGCAGTATTTT
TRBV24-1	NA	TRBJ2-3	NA	CATSEVNTDTQYF	TGTGCCACCAGTGAGGTTAACACAGATACGCAGTATTTT
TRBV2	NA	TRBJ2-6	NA	CASTPGSSGANVLTF	TGTGCCAGCACACCGGGCTCCTCTGGGGCCAACGTCCTGACTTTC
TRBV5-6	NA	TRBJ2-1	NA	CASSLGLAFSYNEQFF	TGTGCCAGCAGCTTGGGTCTAGCTTTCAGCTACAATGAGCAGTTCTTC
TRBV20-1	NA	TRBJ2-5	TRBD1	CSVSDRETQYF	TGCAGTGTCTCGGACAGGGAGACCCAGTACTTC
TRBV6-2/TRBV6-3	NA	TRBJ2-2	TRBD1	CASSWDRVNTGELFF	TGTGCCAGCAGTTGGGACAGGGTGAACACCGGGGAGCTGTTTTTT
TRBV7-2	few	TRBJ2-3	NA	CASSLDGLAIDTQYF	TGTGCCAGCAGCTTAGATGGGCTAGCCATAGATACGCAGTATTTT
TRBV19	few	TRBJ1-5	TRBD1	CASSPRDRGDNQPQHF	TGTGCCAGTAGTCCCAGGGACAGGGGGGACAATCAGCCCCAGCATTTT
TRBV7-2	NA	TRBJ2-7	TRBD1	CASSSDRVAYEQYF	TGTGCCAGCAGCTCGGACAGGGTGGCCTACGAGCAGTACTTC
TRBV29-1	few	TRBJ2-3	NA	CSVEVPTDTQYF	TGCAGCGTTGAAGTCCCCACAGATACGCAGTATTTT
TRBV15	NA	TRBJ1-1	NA	CATSRDAVNTEAFF	TGTGCCACCAGCAGAGATGCAGTGAACACTGAAGCTTTCTTT
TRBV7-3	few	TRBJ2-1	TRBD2	CASSRGGDEQFF	TGTGCCAGCAGCCGGGGGGGGGATGAGCAGTTCTTC
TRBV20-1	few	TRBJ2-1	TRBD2	CSAPGLAGGPQFF	TGCAGTGCTCCGGGACTAGCGGGAGGACCGCAGTTCTTC
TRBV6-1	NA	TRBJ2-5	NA	CASSPTEGRGSMETQYF	TGTGCCAGCAGTCCTACCGAAGGCCGAGGGTCCATGGAGACCCAGTACTTC
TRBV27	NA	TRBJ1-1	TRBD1	CASSFQGAFTEAFF	TGTGCCAGCAGTTTTCAGGGGGCCTTCACTGAAGCTTTCTTT
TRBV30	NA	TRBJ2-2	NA	CAWTHRVKTGELFF	TGTGCCTGGACCCACAGGGTTAAGACCGGGGAGCTGTTTTTT
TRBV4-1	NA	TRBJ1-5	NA	CASSQAGFNQPQHF	TGCGCCAGCAGCCAAGCGGGGTTCAATCAGCCCCAGCATTTT
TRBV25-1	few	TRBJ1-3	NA	CASSEYSLDGFSGNTIYF	TGTGCCAGCAGTGAATATTCCCTCGACGGTTTCTCTGGAAACACCATATATTTT
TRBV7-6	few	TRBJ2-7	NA	CASSLVGGVREQYF	TGTGCCAGCAGCTTAGTAGGAGGGGTCCGGGAGCAGTACTTC
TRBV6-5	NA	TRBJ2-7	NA	CASSSSSSGHLYEQYF	TGTGCCAGCAGTTCCTCTTCCTCGGGACACCTCTACGAGCAGTACTTC
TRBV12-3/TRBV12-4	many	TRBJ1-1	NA	CASSSWAGNTEAFF	TGTGCCAGCAGCTCCTGGGCTGGGAACACTGAAGCTTTCTTT
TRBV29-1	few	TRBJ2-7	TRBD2	CSVYTSGGSYEQYF	TGCAGCGTGTACACTAGCGGAGGCTCCTACGAGCAGTACTTC
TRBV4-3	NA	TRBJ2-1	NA	CASSQSSGYNEQFF	TGCGCCAGCAGCCAATCCAGCGGGTACAATGAGCAGTTCTTC
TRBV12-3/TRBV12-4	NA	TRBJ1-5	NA	CASSPGTAGQPQHF	TGTGCCAGCAGTCCCGGGACCGCGGGGCAGCCCCAGCATTTT
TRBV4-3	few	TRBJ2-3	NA	CASSRGLLSTDTQYF	TGCGCCAGCAGCCGCGGGCTTCTGTCCACAGATACGCAGTATTTT
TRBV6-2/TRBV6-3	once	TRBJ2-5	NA	CASSYSKQYQETQYF	TGTGCCAGCAGTTACTCGAAACAGTACCAAGAGACCCAGTACTTC
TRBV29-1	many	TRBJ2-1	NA	CSSAASSYNEQFF	TGCAGCTCGGCCGCCAGCTCCTACAATGAGCAGTTCTTC
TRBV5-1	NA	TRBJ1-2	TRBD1	CASSLDRTGGRYTF	TGCGCCAGCAGCTTGGATCGGACAGGGGGTCGCTACACCTTC
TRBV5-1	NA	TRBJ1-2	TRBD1	CASAGTGGSGYTF	TGCGCCAGTGCCGGGACAGGGGGAAGTGGCTACACCTTC
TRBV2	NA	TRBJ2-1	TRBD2	CASSEGRTSGTYNEQFF	TGTGCCAGCAGTGAAGGCCGGACTAGCGGGACTTACAATGAGCAGTTCTTC
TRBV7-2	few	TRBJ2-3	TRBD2	CASSPGLGNTDTQYF	TGTGCCAGCAGCCCGGGACTAGGAAACACAGATACGCAGTATTTT
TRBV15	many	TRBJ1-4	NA	CATSRESAGWANEKLFF	TGTGCCACCAGCAGAGAATCGGCAGGGTGGGCTAATGAAAAACTGTTTTTT
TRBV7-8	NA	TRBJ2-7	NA	CASSSSRGDYEQYF	TGTGCCAGCAGCTCAAGTAGAGGGGACTACGAGCAGTACTTC
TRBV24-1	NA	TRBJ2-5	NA	CATSGSEETQYF	TGTGCCACCTCAGGGTCCGAAGAGACCCAGTACTTC
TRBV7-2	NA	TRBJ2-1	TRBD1	CASSLGGTGRFF	TGTGCCAGCAGCTTAGGAGGGACAGGACGTTTCTTC
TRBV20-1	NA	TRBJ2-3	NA	CSAPITDTQYF	TGCAGTGCCCCAATCACAGATACGCAGTATTTT
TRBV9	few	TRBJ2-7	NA	CASSVEGGLFPYEQYF	TGTGCCAGCAGCGTAGAGGGGGGACTCTTCCCTTACGAGCAGTACTTC
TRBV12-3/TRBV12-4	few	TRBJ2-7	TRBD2	CASSKERDSYEQYF	TGTGCCAGCAGTAAAGAGCGGGACTCCTACGAGCAGTACTTC
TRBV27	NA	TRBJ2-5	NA	CASSFMRDRETQYF	TGTGCCAGCAGTTTTATGAGGGACCGAGAGACCCAGTACTTC
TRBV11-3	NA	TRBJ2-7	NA	CASSPEGRMNEQYF	TGTGCCAGCAGCCCCGAGGGCCGGATGAACGAGCAGTACTTC